Below, one TCR beta chain is given with its context. What it binds is unknown. The data were taken from a study of cytomegalovirus exposure and HLA in healthy donors. The CDR3 is 16 residues long. Germline CDR1 and CDR2: SSHAT and FNYEAQ (reference sequence). V was trimmed by 1 base and J by 2 bases, leaving 12 bases between them. Study-wide findings and caveats: Common viral pathogens seemed to be connected with several of the most significant clusters, according to a later analysis. The productive fraction for most TCR beta V segments was about 87% or about 30% in an earlier analysis. A later analysis associated under 20,000 TCR beta sequences with HLA alleles at a 0.05 false discovery rate.

Primers included in the PCR were 60 Vbeta and 13 Jbeta primers. Method: immunoSEQ multiplex PCR; TCRdb's copy keeps in-frame clones and lacks some. The repertoire consists of about 140,000 clones, with more than 70% occurring once and the leading ten covering 3% to 3.5%. The chain carries TRBV7-7 and TRBJ2-1; no definite D call. This receptor was taken from a middle-aged man in good health and CMV-seronegative. Sequencing used PBMCs. The CDR3 protein is CASSLVAVAPYNEQFF. The CDR3 DNA is TGTGCCAGCAGCTTAGTCGCAGTAGCCCCCTACAATGAGCAGTTCTTC.